Each of the 6 T cell receptor beta chains below was sequenced from the same sample in a study of T cells in Graves' hyperthyroidism and ophthalmopathy (dated by TCRdb to between 2019 and 2020). Library prep was done by multiplex PCR. TCRdb names Illumina HiSeq 2000 as the instrument used. The TCR beta CDR3 regions were amplified from the RNA transcripts. For the first round of RT-PCR on the TCR CDR3, the HTBI primer set was used together with the Qiagen OneStep RT-PCR kit. TCRdb passed the public sequencing reads through fastp at Q25 and MiXCR, retaining productive beta sequences. Rows are unified per CDR3 protein, each entry keeping the most common DNA and genes. The sample records over 200,000 distinct CDR3 sequences, around 18% of which are singletons. The ten largest clones capture about 41% of the sample. The sample comprised blood. These receptors were taken from a man aged 40-55 years with Graves' hyperthyroidism.

This clonotype was detected ten times or more. V is TRBV5-1 and J is TRBJ1-1; a possible D gene is TRBD1 (6 bases). V gave up 4 bases and J gave up 1 base, with 11 bases separating them. The germline gives CDR1 SGHRS, CDR2 YFSETQ. The CDR3 loop spans 14 amino acids. This CDR3 reads CASSMGGGNTEAFF. DNA for the CDR3: TGCGCCAGCAGCATGGGAGGGGGGAACACTGAAGCTTTCTTT.

This sequence joins TRBV13 and TRBJ1-2; tentatively, D is TRBD1 (5 bases). There are 13 residues in the CDR3. Germline V gene sequence: CDR1 PRHDT, CDR2 FYEKMQ (reference sequence). V was trimmed by 4 bases and J by 3 bases, leaving 9 bases between them. The CDR3: CASSSQEDYGYTF. The DNA of the CDR3 is TGTGCCAGCAGCTCACAGGAAGACTATGGCTACACCTTC.

This clonotype showed up many times. The chain couples TRBV7-9 to TRBJ1-2, with unresolved D. The CDR3 is 12 residues long. V was cut by 3 bases and J by 4 bases, with 6 bases left in between. The V gene's germline CDR1 is SEHNR and CDR2 FQNEAQ (reference sequence). This chain's CDR3 is CASSLGAYGYTF. The CDR3 DNA is TGTGCCAGCAGCTTGGGAGCCTATGGCTACACCTTC.

This clonotype showed up many times. This chain uses TRBV5-1 with TRBJ2-7, with 7 bases lining up with TRBD2. Germline V CDR1 and CDR2: SGHRS, YFSETQ. With 4 bases clipped from V and 6 bases from J, the junction kept 10 bases outside the gene matches. The CDR3 contains 14 residues. The CDR3 DNA reads TGCGCCAGCAGCACAAGGGAGGGAGGACCCGAGCAGTACTTC. Protein sequence: CASSTREGGPEQYF. The complete variable domain, with remaining parts taken from reference TRBV5-1 and TRBJ2-7, reads KAGVTQTPRYLIKTRGQQVTLSCSPISGHRSVSWYQQTPGQGLQFLFEYFSETQRNKGNFPGRFSGRQFSNSRSEMNVSTLELGDSALYLCASSTREGGPEQYFGPGTRLTVT.

This clonotype was seen repeatedly, ten times or more. The chain has TRBV12-3 or TRBV12-4 and TRBJ2-3, with TRBD1 identical over 9 bases. The CDR3 totals 13 residues. V dropped 10 bases and J dropped 2; count of bases not matched to a gene: 4. DNA of the CDR3: TGTGCCACCGGGACAGGGCCCACAGATACGCAGTATTTT. Translation gives CATGTGPTDTQYF.

This clonotype came up many times. The chain has TRBV5-1 and TRBJ2-7, with 7 nucleotides matching TRBD1. With 3 bases clipped from V and 0 bases from J, the junction kept 6 bases outside the gene matches. CDR3 length equals 15 residues. Germline V lookup: CDR1 SGHRS, CDR2 YFSETQ. The CDR3 region is CASSSGTATSYEQYF. For the CDR3, the DNA is TGCGCCAGCAGCTCCGGGACAGCAACCTCCTACGAGCAGTACTTC.